The clone carrying this T cell receptor beta chain has just one count. The antigen is undetermined. Here immunoSEQ multiplex PCR was the method, and the copy in TCRdb shows in-frame clones only, minus some. The sample consists of roughly 120,000 clones, around 86% of them appearing once. This CDR3 spans 15 amino acids. CDR1 is SGDLS, CDR2 YYNGEE, per germline. The ends lost 4 bases at V and 7 bases at J; junction bases unmatched: 7. The data are from a study of T cell responses to AZD1222 COVID-19 vaccine. Whole-study findings and limits: Spike-specific TCR breadth and depth went up after people got two AZD1222 doses. Repertoire samples came only from after the peak T cell response.

This TCR derives from an adult in good health. This chain uses TRBV9 with TRBJ2-1, with TRBD2 matching over 11 bases. Sample: peripheral blood, taken on day 0 of AZD1222 vaccination. Here the CDR3 DNA reads TGTGCCAGCAGCTTTAGCGGGGGGGCTAGGAATGAGCAGTTCTTC. Translating gives CASSFSGGARNEQFF.